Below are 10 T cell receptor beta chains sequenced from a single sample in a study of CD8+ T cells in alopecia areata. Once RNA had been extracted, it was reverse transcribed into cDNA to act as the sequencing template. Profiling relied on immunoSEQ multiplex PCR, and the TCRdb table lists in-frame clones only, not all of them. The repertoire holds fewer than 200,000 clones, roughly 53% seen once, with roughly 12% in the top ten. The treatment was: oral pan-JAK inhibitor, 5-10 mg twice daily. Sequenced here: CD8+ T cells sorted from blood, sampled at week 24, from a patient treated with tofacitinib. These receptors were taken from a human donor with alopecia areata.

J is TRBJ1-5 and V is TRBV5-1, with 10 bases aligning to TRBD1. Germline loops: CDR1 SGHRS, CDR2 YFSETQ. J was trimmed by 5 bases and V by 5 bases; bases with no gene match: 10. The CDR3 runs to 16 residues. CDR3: CASRPTGGFPDQPQHF. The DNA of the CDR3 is TGCGCCAGCAGACCGACAGGGGGCTTTCCTGATCAGCCCCAGCATTTT.

In DNA form, the CDR3 reads TGTGCCAGCAGCGCCGAATCCACTAGCGGGACCTACGAGCAGTACTTC. The encoded protein is CASSAESTSGTYEQYF. The chain is built from TRBV9 and TRBJ2-7; TRBD2 agrees at 10 bases. CDR1 and CDR2 (germline): SGDLS, YYNGEE. Trimming cost V 3 bases and J 2 bases; bases outside gene matches: 8. The CDR3 extends over 16 amino acids.

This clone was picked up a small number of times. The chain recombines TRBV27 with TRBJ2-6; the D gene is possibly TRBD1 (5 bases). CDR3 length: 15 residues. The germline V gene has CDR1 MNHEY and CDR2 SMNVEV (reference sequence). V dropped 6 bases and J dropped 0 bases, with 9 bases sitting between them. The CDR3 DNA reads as TGTGCCAGCAGCTCAGGGTCCTCTGGGGCCAACGTCCTGACTTTC. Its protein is CASSSGSSGANVLTF.

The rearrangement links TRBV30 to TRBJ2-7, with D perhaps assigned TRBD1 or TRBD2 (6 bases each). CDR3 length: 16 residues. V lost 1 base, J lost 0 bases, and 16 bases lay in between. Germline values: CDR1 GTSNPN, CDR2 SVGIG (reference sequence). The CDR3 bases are TGTGCCTGGAGTGGGGTTTGGGGGGACAACTCCTACGAGCAGTACTTC. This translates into CAWSGVWGDNSYEQYF.

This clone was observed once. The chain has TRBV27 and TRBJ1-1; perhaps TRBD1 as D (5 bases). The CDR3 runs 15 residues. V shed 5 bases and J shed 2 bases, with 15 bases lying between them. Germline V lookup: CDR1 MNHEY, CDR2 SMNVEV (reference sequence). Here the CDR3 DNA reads TGTGCCAGCAGTCCCGAGGTGACAGCAAACACTGAAGCTTTCTTT. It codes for CASSPEVTANTEAFF.

CDR3 DNA: TGCGCCAGCAGCTTTAAGCCAGACCCCGGGACAGGGGACTCCGGGTTGTGGACCCAGTACTTC. This codes for CASSFKPDPGTGDSGLWTQYF. J is TRBJ2-5 and V is TRBV5-1; TRBD1 matches 10 bases. The CDR3 is made up of 21 amino acids. Looked up from germline, CDR1 is SGHRS and CDR2 is YFSETQ. Unmatched junction bases numbered 26, after V lost 2 bases and J lost 7 bases.

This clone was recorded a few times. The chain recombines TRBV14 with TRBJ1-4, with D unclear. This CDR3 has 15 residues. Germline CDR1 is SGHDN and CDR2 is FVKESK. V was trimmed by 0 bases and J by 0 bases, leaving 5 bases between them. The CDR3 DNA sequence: TGTGCCAGCAGCCAAGAGCTTGCAACTAATGAAAAACTGTTTTTT. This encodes CASSQELATNEKLFF.

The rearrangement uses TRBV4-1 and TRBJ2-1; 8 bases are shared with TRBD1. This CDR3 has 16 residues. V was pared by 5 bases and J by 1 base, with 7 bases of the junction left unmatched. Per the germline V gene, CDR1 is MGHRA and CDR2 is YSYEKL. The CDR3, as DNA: TGCGCCAGCAGCGTAGGACAGGGAAGATCCTACAATGAGCAGTTCTTC. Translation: CASSVGQGRSYNEQFF.

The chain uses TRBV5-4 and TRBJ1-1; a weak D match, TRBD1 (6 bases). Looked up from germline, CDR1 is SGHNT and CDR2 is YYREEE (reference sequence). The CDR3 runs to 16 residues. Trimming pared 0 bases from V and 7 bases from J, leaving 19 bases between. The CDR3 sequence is CASSLDRAQRFDEAFF. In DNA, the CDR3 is TGTGCCAGCAGCTTGGACAGGGCCCAACGTTTCGATGAAGCTTTCTTT.

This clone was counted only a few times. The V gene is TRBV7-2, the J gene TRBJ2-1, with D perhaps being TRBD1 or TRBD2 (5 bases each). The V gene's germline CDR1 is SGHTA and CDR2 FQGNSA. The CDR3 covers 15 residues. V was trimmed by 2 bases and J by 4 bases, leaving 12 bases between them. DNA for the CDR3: TGTGCCAGCAGCTTATTCGGGGCAGCTTACAATGAGCAGTTCTTC. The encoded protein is CASSLFGAAYNEQFF.